The 31 T cell receptor beta chains in this list originate from one sample, sequenced in a study of shared clonotypes between healthy human individuals. Sequencing was performed with immunoSEQ multiplex PCR; in TCRdb, only in-frame clones are kept and a portion is missing. This table holds more than 2 million clones, nearly 97% found once. The sequenced sample consisted of naive CD4+ T cells sorted from blood. Subset meaning: CD45RA+ positively selected. Source of these receptors: a man younger than 30 in good health.

Regarding this clone: Within the sample, other DNA sequences also encode this same CDR3. This sequence joins TRBV6-1 and TRBJ2-7; possibly TRBD1 for D (7 bases). V gave up 5 bases and J gave up 0 bases, with 11 bases separating them. CDR3 length: 14 residues. Germline CDR1 and CDR2: MNHNS and SASEGT. CDR3 protein: CASSRQGGSYEQYF. CDR3 in DNA: TGTGCCAGCAGTAGACAGGGAGGCTCCTACGAGCAGTACTTC.

The rearrangement links TRBV18 to TRBJ1-2; TRBD1 agrees at 9 bases. Germline V gene data show CDR1 as KGHSH and CDR2 as LQKENI. The CDR3 is 13 amino acids. The junction had 4 bases not matched to a gene; V was cut back by 5 bases and J by 6 bases. The CDR3 loop is CASSSGTGNGYTF. CDR3 nucleotides: TGTGCCAGCTCATCGGGGACAGGGAATGGCTACACCTTC.

Worth noting for this clone: Other DNA sequences in the sample encode the same CDR3. The rearrangement uses TRBV10-3 and TRBJ1-1; D remains ambiguous. The CDR3 contains 13 residues. CDR1 and CDR2 from the germline V gene are ENHRY and SYGVKD. Trimming removed 2 bases at V and 0 bases at J, with 4 bases between. The CDR3: CAISEQLNTEAFF. CDR3 in DNA: TGTGCCATCAGTGAGCAGTTGAACACTGAAGCTTTCTTT.

The CDR3 loop is CATSRGGGRVPSYNEQFF. CDR3 nucleotides: TGTGCCACCAGCAGAGGGGGCGGGAGGGTCCCCTCCTACAATGAGCAGTTCTTC. The gene calls are TRBV15 and TRBJ2-1, with 9 nucleotides matching TRBD2. Per germline, CDR1 LNHNV and CDR2 YYDKDF (reference sequence). The CDR3 spans 18 residues. V lost 1 base, J lost 0 bases, and 7 bases stayed unmatched.

The rearrangement joins TRBV4-1 to TRBJ2-5; maybe TRBD2 (6 bases). Germline assignment: CDR1 MGHRA and CDR2 YSYEKL. Trimming removed 2 bases at V and 7 bases at J, with 20 bases between. The CDR3 consists of 16 residues. The CDR3 DNA reads TGCGCCAGCAGCCAATTTTTAGCGGTCGACCTCGGGACCCAGTACTTC. Protein sequence: CASSQFLAVDLGTQYF.

The rearrangement links TRBV5-4 to TRBJ1-2; no clear D gene. V was clipped by 0 bases and J by 6 bases, with 15 bases between them. There are 15 residues in the CDR3. CDR1 and CDR2 (germline): SGHNT, YYREEE (reference sequence). The chain's CDR3 is CASSLDRTASHGYTF. The CDR3 region has the DNA TGTGCCAGCAGCTTGGATCGGACCGCGTCGCATGGCTACACCTTC.

The rearrangement links TRBV5-1 to TRBJ2-5; a weak D match, TRBD1 (6 bases). This CDR3 is built from 18 residues. CDR1 is SGHRS and CDR2 is YFSETQ in the germline V gene. The germline V and J ends were trimmed by 0 bases and 5 bases, with 23 bases remaining between them. DNA for the CDR3: TGCGCCAGCAGCTTGGGAGCCGGGACATTGCTTTATTCGGAGACCCAGTACTTC. It is translated as CASSLGAGTLLYSETQYF.

The V gene is TRBV5-4, the J gene TRBJ2-1; 13 bases fit TRBD2. The V gene's germline CDR1 is SGHNT and CDR2 YYREEE (reference sequence). CDR3 length equals 19 residues. With 4 bases clipped from V and 3 bases from J, the junction kept 13 bases outside the gene matches. CDR3 amino acids: CASSPGTSGTPRNYNEQFF. Here the CDR3 DNA reads TGTGCCAGCAGCCCCGGGACTAGCGGGACCCCCCGGAACTACAATGAGCAGTTCTTC. The full variable domain, in which reference TRBV5-4 and TRBJ2-1 provide the parts outside the CDR3, is ETGVTQSPTHLIKTRGQQVTLRCSSQSGHNTVSWYQQALGQGPQFIFQYYREEENGRGNFPPRFSGLQFPNYSSELNVNALELDDSALYLCASSPGTSGTPRNYNEQFFGPGTRLTVL.

The chain has TRBV28 and TRBJ2-7, with 8 bases aligning to TRBD1. Germline CDR1 and CDR2: MDHEN and SYDVKM. The CDR3 is made up of 14 amino acids. The V gene end was trimmed by 6 bases and the J gene end by 0 bases; junction bases not matched to a gene: 4. The CDR3 reads CASSGTGVSYEQYF. The CDR3 DNA follows: TGTGCCAGCAGCGGGACAGGCGTCTCCTACGAGCAGTACTTC.

V usage is TRBV28 and J usage is TRBJ1-3, with 10 nucleotides matching TRBD1. CDR1 and CDR2 (germline): MDHEN, SYDVKM. The CDR3 is made up of 14 amino acids. V shed 10 bases and J 4 bases; nucleotides not matched to a gene: 7. CDR3 sequence: CATLDRGLGNTIYF. Written as DNA, the CDR3 is TGTGCCACCCTAGACAGGGGGCTCGGAAACACCATATATTTT.

This clone has more than one count but fewer than ten. Other DNA variants within this sample encode the same CDR3. The chain employs TRBV30 and TRBJ1-1; D call uncertain. Trimming left V 0 bases short and J 5 bases short, with 7 bases between. Germline values: CDR1 GTSNPN, CDR2 SVGIG (reference sequence). The CDR3 runs 12 residues. This chain's CDR3 is CAWSVIRTEAFF. The CDR3 DNA follows: TGTGCCTGGAGTGTAATCAGGACTGAAGCTTTCTTT.

This chain connects TRBV18 to TRBJ1-6, with 11 bases identical to TRBD1. Germline values: CDR1 KGHSH, CDR2 LQKENI. V lost 0 bases, J lost 11 bases, and 6 bases stayed unmatched. The CDR3 covers 16 residues. The DNA of the CDR3 is TGTGCCAGCTCACCACCCCCGGGACAGGGGGGGCCACCCCTCCACTTT. This gives the protein CASSPPPGQGGPPLHF.

This rearrangement joins TRBV5-6 to TRBJ1-3; D may be TRBD1 (5 bases). With 2 bases removed from V and 4 bases from J, the gap between germline ends came to 10 bases. From germline, CDR1 is SGHDT and CDR2 YYEEEE. The CDR3 totals 14 residues. In DNA form, the CDR3 reads TGTGCCAGCAGCTTCCAGGGAACGGGAAACACCATATATTTT. As protein: CASSFQGTGNTIYF.

Of note for this clone: This sample includes further DNA sequences coding for the same CDR3. The V and J genes are TRBV4-3 and TRBJ2-3, with 9 bases identical to TRBD2. The junction had 2 bases not matched to a gene; V was cut back by 2 bases and J by 2 bases. Looked up from germline, CDR1 is LGHNA and CDR2 is YSLEER. CDR3 length: 15 amino acids. DNA for the CDR3: TGCGCCAGCAGCCAAACTAGCGGGCCCACAGATACGCAGTATTTT. Amino acids: CASSQTSGPTDTQYF.

The chain joins TRBV9 to TRBJ2-5; 11 bases match TRBD2. After removal of 2 bases from V and 6 bases from J, the junction contained 9 bases not matched to a gene. The CDR3 runs 16 residues. In germline, CDR1 is SGDLS, CDR2 YYNGEE. The CDR3 protein is CASSVGSGGDVKTQYF. CDR3 DNA sequence: TGTGCCAGCAGCGTGGGTAGCGGGGGGGATGTAAAGACCCAGTACTTC.

The genes are TRBV30 and TRBJ2-4; TRBD1 might be the D (7 bases). This CDR3 has 16 amino acids. Germline CDR1 reads GTSNPN; CDR2 reads SVGIG (reference sequence). Trimming cost V 0 bases and J 4 bases, with 16 bases left between them. The CDR3 region has the DNA TGTGCCTGGAGTGTACCCATCTCAGGGGGGAAAAACATTCAGTACTTC. Protein sequence: CAWSVPISGGKNIQYF.

V is TRBV9 and J is TRBJ2-2; 14 nucleotides agree with TRBD2. V gave up 2 bases and J gave up 0 bases; unmatched junction bases: 3. This CDR3 region has 18 residues. Germline CDR1 and CDR2: SGDLS and YYNGEE. This chain's CDR3 is CASSVGLAGGPNTGELFF. The CDR3 DNA sequence: TGTGCCAGCAGCGTTGGACTAGCGGGGGGCCCGAACACCGGGGAGCTGTTTTTT.

The chain has TRBV6-1 and TRBJ2-1; D is uncertain. Germline CDR1 is MNHNS and CDR2 is SASEGT. This CDR3 has 15 amino acids. V was cut by 1 base and J by 4 bases, with 11 bases left in between. The CDR3, as DNA: TGTGCCAGCAGTGAAGGTAGCAGGCAATACAATGAGCAGTTCTTC. This gives the protein CASSEGSRQYNEQFF.

Of note for this clone: The junction does not match germline at one end; this may be a read error. V is TRBV7-2 and J is TRBJ1-1; 9 bases map to TRBD1. The germline gives CDR1 SGHTA, CDR2 FQGNSA. The CDR3 consists of 14 residues. The CDR3 DNA sequence: TGTGCCAGCAGCCTAGCGACGGGACAGGGTGAAGCTTTCTTT. It encodes CASSLATGQGEAFF.

This clone came up once. This chain connects TRBV4-3 to TRBJ2-2, with 10 bases lining up with TRBD1. Germline V CDR1 and CDR2: LGHNA, YSLEER. The CDR3 length is 16 residues. V shed 4 bases, J shed 1 base, and the junction held 3 bases outside the gene matches. The CDR3 protein is CASSRGQGRNTGELFF. The DNA for the CDR3 is TGCGCCAGCAGCCGGGGACAGGGGAGGAACACCGGGGAGCTGTTTTTT.

The V call is TRBV30, the J call TRBJ2-1, with D perhaps assigned TRBD1 or TRBD2 (5 bases each). The CDR3 spans 14 residues. V lost 6 bases, J lost 8 bases, and 20 bases lay in between. Germline loops: CDR1 GTSNPN, CDR2 SVGIG (reference sequence). The DNA for the CDR3 is TGTGCCTGCAACCGGGGCCCCCGTGGTGATGAGCAGTTCTTC. It encodes CACNRGPRGDEQFF.

On this clone itself: Other DNA sequences from this sample encode an identical CDR3 as well. J is TRBJ2-7 and V is TRBV5-1; possible D gene TRBD1, 6 bases. Trimming took 0 bases from V and 3 from J, leaving 10 bases between them. CDR1 SGHRS and CDR2 YFSETQ come from the germline V gene. This CDR3 comprises 14 residues. This CDR3 reads CASSLGTVDYEQYF. The CDR3 DNA is TGCGCCAGCAGCTTGGGGACAGTAGACTACGAGCAGTACTTC.

The chain is built from TRBV5-4 and TRBJ2-3; TRBD1 matches 7 bases. The length of the CDR3 is 16 residues. Germline V gene lookup returns CDR1 SGHNT and CDR2 YYREEE (reference sequence). Germline trimming cut 3 bases from V and 0 bases from J; bases unmatched to any gene: 7. In nucleotides, the CDR3 is TGTGCCAGCAGCTCTCTCCCAGGGGGTAGCACAGATACGCAGTATTTT. Translated: CASSSLPGGSTDTQYF. Filled out from reference TRBV5-4 and TRBJ2-3, the complete variable domain reads ETGVTQSPTHLIKTRGQQVTLRCSSQSGHNTVSWYQQALGQGPQFIFQYYREEENGRGNFPPRFSGLQFPNYSSELNVNALELDDSALYLCASSSLPGGSTDTQYFGPGTRLTVL.

The chain couples TRBV6-1 to TRBJ1-1, with 7 bases fitting TRBD1. Germline CDR1 and CDR2: MNHNS and SASEGT. V trimming: 11 bases; J trimming: 4 bases; junction bases outside the gene matches: 10. The CDR3 is 13 residues long. The CDR3 here is CAGQRQGATEAFF. CDR3 DNA: TGTGCCGGACAACGACAGGGAGCCACTGAAGCTTTCTTT.

The gene calls are TRBV20-1 and TRBJ1-1; D is unresolved. Trimming took 3 bases from V and 10 from J, leaving 9 bases between them. This CDR3 contains 10 residues. In germline, CDR1 is DFQATT, CDR2 SNEGSKA (reference sequence). The chain's CDR3 is CSARVEGAFF. In DNA form, the CDR3 reads TGCAGTGCTAGGGTAGAGGGAGCTTTCTTT.

V is TRBV4-3 and J is TRBJ2-1; D remains ambiguous. V was pared by 0 bases and J by 0 bases, with 6 bases between. This CDR3 contains 15 residues. Germline CDR1 reads LGHNA; CDR2 reads YSLEER. DNA for the CDR3: TGCGCCAGCAGCCAAGAGGTCTCCTCCTACAATGAGCAGTTCTTC. Protein sequence: CASSQEVSSYNEQFF.

This clone was found once. V usage is TRBV30 and J usage is TRBJ2-5, with 11 bases matching TRBD2. The trim removed 2 bases at V and 5 bases at J, leaving 4 bases unmatched. The V gene's germline CDR1 is GTSNPN and CDR2 SVGIG (reference sequence). The CDR3 runs to 14 residues. The CDR3 region has the DNA TGTGCCTGGAGTTTTGGACTAGCGGGCGAGACCCAGTACTTC. Its protein product is CAWSFGLAGETQYF.

With respect to this clone: In the same sample, other DNA sequences code for this CDR3. CDR3 sequence reads: CASSPGQGYTEAFF. DNA for the CDR3: TGTGCCAGCAGCCCGGGACAGGGTTACACTGAAGCTTTCTTT. J is TRBJ1-1 and V is TRBV7-9; TRBD1 aligns across 9 bases. CDR1 and CDR2 (germline): SEHNR, FQNEAQ (reference sequence). CDR3 length: 14 residues. The V segment lost 5 bases and the J segment 3 bases; nucleotides outside the gene matches: 4.

The V gene is TRBV6-5, the J gene TRBJ1-5; D is ambiguous. The germline CDR1 and CDR2 sequences are MNHEY and SVGAGI. The CDR3 consists of 15 residues. Trimming left V 2 bases short and J 6 bases short, with 14 bases between. The CDR3 bases are TGTGCCAGCAGTTACGGAGGGATTGACGGTCAGCCCCAGCATTTT. This codes for CASSYGGIDGQPQHF.

This chain links TRBV1 with TRBJ2-7; the table's TRBD2 call for D was not verified on the DNA. TRBV1 is a known pseudogene. CDR3 length: 19 residues. The CDR3 sequence: CTPTRGLAGVQRDRYEQYF. The CDR3 coding sequence is TGCACCCCCACAAGAGGACTAGCGGGAGTCCAAAGAGACCGCTACGAGCAGTACTTC.

The CDR3 loop reads CASRDGTASGNTIYF. CDR3 nucleotides: TGTGCCAGTAGGGACGGGACGGCCTCTGGAAACACCATATATTTT. The rearrangement links TRBV19 to TRBJ1-3; D might be TRBD1 (5 bases). The CDR3 has 15 amino acids. The germline V gene has CDR1 LNHDA and CDR2 SQIVND (reference sequence). Trimming left V 6 bases short and J 0 bases short, with 12 bases between.